This passage covers 19 T cell receptor beta chains from one sample sequenced in a study of T cells in Graves' hyperthyroidism and ophthalmopathy. The investigators amplified TCR beta CDR3 regions from RNA transcripts. The primer set for the first-round RT-PCR of the TCR CDR3 was HTBI. TCRdb recomputed calls from the multiplex PCR reads with MiXCR, one row per CDR3 protein. The sample has about 270,000 distinct CDR3 sequences, 20% to 25% seen once; the top ten hold around 28%. Material for sequencing was blood. The receptors were gathered from a middle-aged man with Graves' hyperthyroidism that later progressed to Graves' ophthalmopathy.

This clonotype has ten or more counts. CDR3 DNA sequence: TGTGCCAGCAGCCTAACCGGGACACCTAATCAGCCCCAGCATTTT. Translation: CASSLTGTPNQPQHF. V gene TRBV7-6 combines with J gene TRBJ1-5; D may be TRBD1 (6 bases). Germline loops: CDR1 SGHVS, CDR2 FNYEAQ. V was cut by 5 bases and J by 4 bases, with 15 bases left in between. This CDR3 has 15 residues.

The chain employs TRBV20-1 and TRBJ2-7; D perhaps matches TRBD2 (5 bases). V lost 6 bases to trimming and J lost 6 bases, with 24 bases between them. The CDR3 is 15 residues long. Germline-derived CDR1 and CDR2 are DFQATT and SNEGSKA (reference sequence). CDR3 coding DNA: TGCAGTGCCGGAGGTGGATACGACACGAAAGGCGAGCAGTACTTC. Translation gives CSAGGGYDTKGEQYF.

Ten or more counts support this clonotype. The rearrangement joins TRBV28 to TRBJ2-2, with D unclear. Trimming took 6 bases from V and 5 from J, leaving 7 bases between them. The CDR3 totals 12 residues. The germline V gene encodes CDR1 MDHEN and CDR2 SYDVKM. The CDR3 DNA is TGTGCCAGCAGGGTGGGAACCGGGGAGCTGTTTTTT. This codes for CASRVGTGELFF.

This clonotype was counted ten times or more. CDR3 loop: CASSKPGQGLWPQHF. The CDR3 DNA reads as TGTGCCAGCAGTAAGCCGGGACAGGGTCTATGGCCCCAGCATTTT. The chain has TRBV12-3 or TRBV12-4 and TRBJ1-5; the match to TRBD1 covers 9 bases. Unmatched junction bases numbered 11, after V lost 5 bases and J lost 9 bases. This CDR3 is 15 amino acids long.

This clonotype was picked up a small number of times. The CDR3 carries no conserved terminal phenylalanine or tryptophan, so it likely arises from a read error. The chain employs TRBV28 and TRBJ1-5; TRBD1 matches 11 bases. The germline gives CDR1 MDHEN, CDR2 SYDVKM. The CDR3 extends over 16 amino acids. After removal of 4 bases from V and 2 bases from J, the junction contained 4 bases not matched to a gene. CDR3 sequence (DNA): TGTGCCAGCAGTTCGGGACAGGGGGGAGGCAATCAGCCCCAGCATTCT. Encoded protein: CASSSGQGGGNQPQHS.

The CDR3 region is CASSLVGAGGSGANVLTF. The CDR3 DNA sequence: TGTGCCAGCAGCTTAGTCGGTGCAGGGGGCTCTGGGGCCAACGTCCTGACTTTC. The chain combines TRBV7-8 with TRBJ2-6; TRBD1 aligns across 7 bases. This CDR3 is built from 18 residues. Germline loops: CDR1 SGHVS, CDR2 FQNEAQ. The V gene end was trimmed by 1 base and the J gene end by 0 bases; junction bases not matched to a gene: 6. Together with reference TRBV7-8 and TRBJ2-6, the CDR3 gives the full variable domain: GAGVSQSPRYKVAKRGQDVALRCDPISGHVSLFWYQQALGQGPEFLTYFQNEAQLDKSGLPSDRFFAERPEGSVSTLKIQRTQQEDSAVYLCASSLVGAGGSGANVLTFGAGSRLTVL.

The chain has TRBV7-6 and TRBJ2-2; D is undetermined. Trimming removed 8 bases at V and 6 bases at J, with 16 bases between. Germline values: CDR1 SGHVS, CDR2 FNYEAQ. This CDR3 spans 14 amino acids. CDR3 in amino acids: CASETGLRPGELFF. As DNA, the CDR3 is TGTGCCAGCGAGACCGGGCTACGACCCGGGGAGCTGTTTTTT. Based on the CDR3 plus reference TRBV7-6 and TRBJ2-2, the full variable domain is GAGVSQSPRYKVTKRGQDVALRCDPISGHVSLYWYRQALGQGPEFLTYFNYEAQQDKSGLPNDRFSAERPEGSISTLTIQRTEQRDSAMYRCASETGLRPGELFFGEGSRLTVL.

This chain joins TRBV30 and TRBJ2-7; no clear D. The CDR3 loop spans 15 amino acids. V lost 2 bases, J lost 5 bases, and 19 bases lay in between. Germline loops: CDR1 GTSNPN, CDR2 SVGIG (reference sequence). CDR3 protein: CAWSRTGLRSNEQYF. In nucleotides, the CDR3 is TGTGCCTGGAGTAGGACGGGCCTACGGTCCAACGAGCAGTACTTC.

This clonotype showed up many times. The chain is built from TRBV2 and TRBJ1-6; 10 bases align to TRBD1. The V and J ends lost 8 bases and 5 bases, in that order; junction bases with no gene match: 6. CDR3 length: 15 residues. Germline assignment: CDR1 SNHLY and CDR2 FYNNEI. CDR3 sequence (DNA): TGTGCCAGCCAAAGGGGACAGGGGAATAATTCACCCCTCCACTTT. Protein product: CASQRGQGNNSPLHF.

This clonotype was seen at least ten times. This sequence joins TRBV15 and TRBJ2-6; the D gene could be TRBD1 or TRBD2 (5 bases each). Trimming cost V 2 bases and J 2 bases, with 7 bases left between them. There are 15 residues in the CDR3. In germline, CDR1 is LNHNV, CDR2 YYDKDF (reference sequence). DNA of the CDR3: TGTGCCACCAGCAGATGGGACCCTGGGGCCAACGTCCTGACTTTC. Translated, it gives CATSRWDPGANVLTF.

This clonotype occurred many times. The rearrangement links TRBV24-1 to TRBJ2-5; 7 positions match TRBD2. V lost 4 bases, J lost 5 bases, and 9 bases stayed unmatched. This CDR3 is built from 15 residues. The germline V gene has CDR1 KGHDR and CDR2 SFDVKD. This CDR3 is CATSEAGTSDETQYF. As DNA, the CDR3 is TGTGCCACCAGTGAAGCAGGCACTAGCGACGAGACCCAGTACTTC.

This clonotype was picked up many times. The CDR3 bases are TGTGCCAGCAGTTTCGATAGCAATCAGCCCCAGCATTTT. It yields the protein CASSFDSNQPQHF. This rearrangement joins TRBV12-3 or TRBV12-4 to TRBJ1-5; D call uncertain. V dropped 3 bases and J dropped 0 bases, with 3 bases sitting between them. This CDR3 has 13 amino acids.

This clonotype was counted a few times. This chain's CDR3 is CSAGGGTGPGTQYF. CDR3 in DNA: TGCAGTGCTGGAGGGGGGACAGGTCCTGGGACCCAGTACTTC. V usage is TRBV20-1 and J usage is TRBJ2-5; 8 bases are a match to TRBD1. Germline CDR1 reads DFQATT; CDR2 reads SNEGSKA (reference sequence). Germline trimming cut 5 bases from V and 7 bases from J; bases unmatched to any gene: 12. The CDR3 has 14 amino acids.

This CDR3 reads CASGRINYGYTF. DNA of the CDR3: TGTGCCAGCGGGCGGATTAACTATGGCTACACCTTC. The rearrangement links TRBV12-3 or TRBV12-4 to TRBJ1-2, with D uncertain. This CDR3 comprises 12 residues. The V and J ends lost 8 bases and 1 base respectively, with 8 bases between them.

CDR3 sequence: CASQYGLSYGYTF. CDR3 DNA sequence: TGTGCCAGCCAATACGGACTGAGCTATGGCTACACCTTC. The V call is TRBV2, the J call TRBJ1-2; no clear D. The ends were cut back, 8 bases at V and 4 bases at J, with 14 bases in the middle. This CDR3 region has 13 residues. Germline-derived CDR1 and CDR2 are SNHLY and FYNNEI.

Ten or more counts support this clonotype. V is TRBV7-9 and J is TRBJ2-7; D may be TRBD2 (6 bases). The CDR3 is 11 amino acids. Germline lookup yields CDR1 SEHNR and CDR2 FQNEAQ (reference sequence). The germline V and J ends were trimmed by 4 bases and 11 bases, with 12 bases remaining between them. CDR3 protein: CASSSVGEEYF. The CDR3 DNA follows: TGTGCCAGCAGCTCCGTGGGGGAGGAGTACTTC. The full variable domain, rest sourced from reference TRBV7-9 and TRBJ2-7, is DTGVSQNPRHKITKRGQNVTFRCDPISEHNRLYWYRQTLGQGPEFLTYFQNEAQLEKSRLLSDRFSAERPKGSFSTLEIQRTEQGDSAMYLCASSSVGEEYFGPGTRLTVT.

This clonotype was seen many times. The J gene is TRBJ2-5, the V gene TRBV19; D remains unclear. Germline loops: CDR1 LNHDA, CDR2 SQIVND (reference sequence). The CDR3 runs to 12 residues. V lost 3 bases to trimming and J lost 5 bases, with 7 bases between them. The CDR3 protein is CASSILGETQYF. The CDR3 region has the DNA TGTGCCAGTAGTATCCTCGGGGAGACCCAGTACTTC.

As concerns this clonotype: A much larger clone sits a single nucleotide away, making a read error possible. This CDR3 fails to terminate in the conserved phenylalanine or tryptophan, so it likely reflects a read error. V is TRBV18 and J is TRBJ2-5, with 7 bases matching TRBD1. CDR1 and CDR2 from the germline V gene are KGHSH and LQKENI. This CDR3 spans 13 amino acids. V shed 5 bases and J 5 bases; nucleotides not matched to a gene: 5. CDR3 protein: CASSTGTVETQYY. The DNA for the CDR3 is TGTGCCAGCTCAACCGGGACAGTGGAGACCCAGTACTAC.

This clonotype was detected many times. The V gene is TRBV5-1, the J gene TRBJ1-1; D gene unclear. Germline V gene lookup returns CDR1 SGHRS and CDR2 YFSETQ. Trimming took off 4 bases at V and 4 bases at J, with 11 bases between the two ends. This CDR3 is built from 13 residues. The CDR3 DNA follows: TGCGCCAGCAGCCTGCTGGAGGGCACTGAAGCTTTCTTT. It translates to CASSLLEGTEAFF.